This T cell receptor (beta chain) was observed in a study of cytotoxic CD8 clonotypes in ibrutinib-treated CLL. Investigators sought sequencing depths of between 1 in 200,000 and 1 in 1 million T cells. Assay used: immunoSEQ multiplex PCR; TCRdb lists only in-frame clones, some missing. The top ten hold around 30% of the sample, which has about 50,000 clones, about 57% seen once. The sequenced sample was PBMCs, obtained after 24 months of ibrutinib treatment. The TCR was taken from a human donor with chronic lymphocytic leukemia.

The CDR3 loop reads CASSGGGAYNEQFF. The CDR3 coding sequence is TGTGCCAGTTCAGGGGGGGGTGCCTACAATGAGCAGTTCTTC. The V call is TRBV25-1, the J call TRBJ2-1; the D gene could be TRBD1 or TRBD2 (7 bases each). Germline CDR1 MGHDK, CDR2 SYGVNS. This CDR3 is built from 14 residues. Trimming stripped 9 bases from V and 2 bases from J, with 14 bases between.